These 23 T cell receptor beta chains were all obtained from the same sample, sequenced in a study of CD8 T cells in ankylosing spondylitis. MiXCR, run by TCRdb on the 5' RACE reads, gives a single entry per CDR3 protein. Here the sample spans under 250,000 distinct CDR3 sequences, about 30% being singletons. The sample comprised blood, either unsorted or a sorted T cell fraction (not recorded which). The receptors were sampled from a male donor with ankylosing spondylitis or in good health (not recorded which).

The chain is built from TRBV4-1 and TRBJ2-5; the D gene is possibly TRBD1 (5 bases). V was shortened by 0 bases and J by 2 bases, with 7 bases between the two germline ends. The germline V gene has CDR1 MGHRA and CDR2 YSYEKL. The CDR3 runs 14 residues. In DNA, the CDR3 is TGCGCCAGCAGCCAAGATCAGGGACAAGAGACCCAGTACTTC. Protein product: CASSQDQGQETQYF.

V gene TRBV4-1 combines with J gene TRBJ1-1; D is possibly TRBD1 (5 bases). The germline V gene encodes CDR1 MGHRA and CDR2 YSYEKL. Deletions cut 0 bases from V and 5 bases from J, with 19 bases between. The CDR3 contains 17 residues. The CDR3 coding sequence is TGCGCCAGCAGCCAAGATCGGGGGGGGAGTTTAGCAACTGAAGCTTTCTTT. Translating it yields CASSQDRGGSLATEAFF.

This chain uses TRBV21-1 with TRBJ1-3; no check of the table's D call, TRBD1, against the DNA was made. TRBV21-1 is a pseudogene. The CDR3 is 14 residues long. The CDR3 reads CCPRGRDSGNTIYF. The CDR3 coding sequence is TGTTGCCCGCGGGGAAGGGACTCTGGAAACACCATATATTTT.

This clonotype showed up just once. The V call is TRBV5-1, the J call TRBJ1-3; D unresolved. The CDR3 is made up of 15 amino acids. The germline gives CDR1 SGHRS, CDR2 YFSETQ. V shed 4 bases and J shed 0 bases, with 11 bases lying between them. CDR3 DNA sequence: TGCGCCAGCAGCAAGGACGGCATCTCTGGAAACACCATATATTTT. Its protein is CASSKDGISGNTIYF.

This clonotype appeared a few times. The rearrangement links TRBV5-1 to TRBJ1-5; perhaps TRBD1 as D (5 bases). This CDR3 spans 14 amino acids. CDR1 is SGHRS, CDR2 YFSETQ, per germline. V lost 0 bases, J lost 8 bases, and 12 bases lay in between. The CDR3 DNA reads TGCGCCAGCAGCTTGGAATCAGGGAGGGAGCCCCAGCATTTT. Translating gives CASSLESGREPQHF.

The genes are TRBV29-1 and TRBJ2-5, with unresolved D. This CDR3 has 13 residues. Trimming shortened V by 4 bases and J by 2 bases, and 11 bases separated the two germline ends. CDR1 and CDR2 (germline): SQVTM, ANQGSEA. The CDR3: CSVVSAAQETQYF. CDR3 DNA sequence: TGCAGCGTTGTATCGGCAGCGCAAGAGACCCAGTACTTC. Based on the CDR3 plus reference TRBV29-1 and TRBJ2-5, the full variable domain is SAVISQKPSRDICQRGTSLTIQCQVDSQVTMMFWYRQQPGQSLTLIATANQGSEATYESGFVIDKFPISRPNLTFSTLTVSNMSPEDSSIYLCSVVSAAQETQYFGPGTRLLVL.

This clonotype turned up a few times. The chain recombines TRBV25-1 with TRBJ2-3, with D unresolved. The germline V and J ends were trimmed by 3 bases and 7 bases, with 5 bases remaining between them. The CDR3 has 11 residues. Germline-derived CDR1 and CDR2 are MGHDK and SYGVNS. This CDR3 is CASSDWYTQYF. CDR3 coding DNA: TGTGCCAGCAGTGATTGGTATACGCAGTATTTT.

This clonotype was recorded only once. For the CDR3, the DNA is TGCAGTGCTAGGGCTCGGTTCCGCTATAATTCACCCCTCCACTTT. It specifies CSARARFRYNSPLHF. The V gene is TRBV20-1, the J gene TRBJ1-6; D remains ambiguous. CDR3 size: 15 residues. V lost 3 bases and J 3 bases, leaving 12 bases between the germline ends. From germline, CDR1 is DFQATT and CDR2 SNEGSKA (reference sequence).

This clonotype was counted between two and nine times. The CDR3 region has the DNA TGTGCCAGCCGACAGGGAGGGGAGCAGTACTTC. This encodes CASRQGGEQYF. The chain is built from TRBV27 and TRBJ2-7; D may match TRBD1 or TRBD2 (7 bases each). Germline CDR1 reads MNHEY; CDR2 reads SMNVEV (reference sequence). The V and J ends lost 8 bases and 7 bases respectively, with 12 bases between them. The CDR3 spans 11 residues.

The chain has TRBV6-1 and TRBJ1-4, with 9 bases lining up with TRBD1. The CDR3 totals 14 residues. With V trimmed by 5 bases and J by 8 bases, 6 bases remained unmatched. The germline V gene has CDR1 MNHNS and CDR2 SASEGT. Written as DNA, the CDR3 is TGTGCCAGCAGTCAACAGGGGGCCGGGGAAAAACTGTTTTTT. Encoded protein: CASSQQGAGEKLFF.

V usage is TRBV29-1 and J usage is TRBJ2-7; 7 positions agree with TRBD1. Germline V CDR1 and CDR2: SQVTM, ANQGSEA. Trimming cost V 1 base and J 0 bases; bases outside gene matches: 6. The length of the CDR3 is 15 residues. CDR3 in amino acids: CSVEGGDSDSYEQYF. The CDR3 region has the DNA TGCAGCGTTGAAGGTGGGGACAGTGACTCCTACGAGCAGTACTTC.

This clonotype has just a few counts. The chain recombines TRBV9 with TRBJ1-1; D gene unclear. Germline V gene sequence: CDR1 SGDLS, CDR2 YYNGEE. V was shortened by 0 bases and J by 11 bases, with 17 bases between the two germline ends. The CDR3 sequence is 14 residues long. This CDR3 is CASSVAPSQGRAFF. In DNA, the CDR3 is TGTGCCAGCAGCGTAGCCCCATCCCAAGGGAGGGCTTTCTTT.

This clonotype was detected once. The chain has TRBV20-1 and TRBJ2-3; tentative D call: TRBD1 (6 bases). V was pared by 0 bases and J by 6 bases, with 10 bases between. CDR1 is DFQATT and CDR2 is SNEGSKA in the germline V gene (reference sequence). This CDR3 has 13 residues. CDR3 DNA sequence: TGCAGTGCTAGAGAACAGGGAACCGATACGCAGTATTTT. Protein: CSAREQGTDTQYF.

In this sample, this clonotype turned up once. This rearrangement joins TRBV6-1 to TRBJ2-3; D is unresolved. Trimming removed 5 bases from V and 3 bases from J, with 21 bases in between. Per germline, CDR1 MNHNS and CDR2 SASEGT. There are 17 residues in the CDR3. CDR3 coding DNA: TGTGCCAGCAGTCCTCCCCTGACAAAAGTGGTGACAGATACGCAGTATTTT. Its translation is CASSPPLTKVVTDTQYF.

This clonotype was seen more than once but under ten times. This chain connects TRBV20-1 to TRBJ2-7; perhaps TRBD1 as D (6 bases). The V and J ends lost 0 bases and 2 bases respectively, with 14 bases between them. Germline lookup yields CDR1 DFQATT and CDR2 SNEGSKA (reference sequence). The CDR3 runs to 15 residues. CDR3 residues: CSAREQGVLPYEQYF. In DNA, the CDR3 is TGCAGTGCTAGAGAACAGGGAGTTCTCCCCTACGAGCAGTACTTC.

V gene TRBV2 combines with J gene TRBJ1-2; TRBD1 matches at 11 bases. Germline assignment: CDR1 SNHLY and CDR2 FYNNEI. Losses at the gene ends were 3 bases for V and 3 bases for J; bases not matched to a gene: 3. This CDR3 has 15 residues. This CDR3 reads CASSDGQGAYYGYTF. DNA of the CDR3: TGTGCCAGCAGTGATGGACAGGGGGCCTACTATGGCTACACCTTC.

This rearrangement joins TRBV7-2 to TRBJ2-6; D gene uncertain. V lost 1 base to trimming and J lost 0 bases, with 4 bases between them. In germline, CDR1 is SGHTA, CDR2 FQGNSA. The CDR3 spans 15 residues. CDR3 DNA: TGTGCCAGCAGCTTAGTCAGCTCTGGGGCCAACGTCCTGACTTTC. It codes for CASSLVSSGANVLTF. Full variable domain (outside the CDR3, taken from reference TRBV7-2 and TRBJ2-6): GAGVSQSPSNKVTEKGKDVELRCDPISGHTALYWYRQSLGQGLEFLIYFQGNSAPDKSGLPSDRFSAERTGGSVSTLTIQRTQQEDSAVYLCASSLVSSGANVLTFGAGSRLTVL.

The V and J genes are TRBV7-8 and TRBJ2-5; 7 nucleotides match TRBD1. The CDR3 runs to 17 residues. Looked up from germline, CDR1 is SGHVS and CDR2 is FQNEAQ. Losses at the gene ends were 2 bases for V and 0 bases for J; bases not matched to a gene: 9. The CDR3 coding sequence is TGTGCCAGCAGCTTATCGGCCGGGACAGCACACCAAGAGACCCAGTACTTC. This codes for CASSLSAGTAHQETQYF.

In this sample, this clonotype turned up a few times. The chain links TRBV3-1 to TRBJ2-7; 7 bases match TRBD1. The CDR3 loop spans 17 amino acids. The junction had 10 bases not matched to a gene; V was cut back by 2 bases and J by 0 bases. Germline loops: CDR1 LGHDT, CDR2 YNNKEL (reference sequence). The CDR3 sequence is CASSQHTSDRASYEQYF. CDR3 bases: TGTGCCAGCAGCCAACATACCTCCGACAGGGCCTCCTACGAGCAGTACTTC.

There are a few counts of this clonotype. The rearrangement uses TRBV20-1 and TRBJ2-1; D is unresolved. Trimming cost V 2 bases and J 0 bases, with 8 bases left between them. CDR1 is DFQATT, CDR2 SNEGSKA, per germline (reference sequence). CDR3 length: 14 residues. The CDR3 loop reads CSARQYSSYNEQFF. The CDR3 bases are TGCAGTGCTAGACAGTACAGCTCCTACAATGAGCAGTTCTTC.

This clonotype has only a few counts. CDR3 sequence (DNA): TGTGCCAGCAGTAACATAGCGAGGGGTGAATCCTACAATGAGCAGTTCTTC. Its protein is CASSNIARGESYNEQFF. The chain carries TRBV12-3 or TRBV12-4 and TRBJ2-1; D is tentatively TRBD1 or TRBD2 (5 bases each). V lost 5 bases and J 1 base, leaving 18 bases between the germline ends. This CDR3 comprises 17 residues.

The V gene is TRBV20-1, the J gene TRBJ1-5; D might be TRBD1 (5 bases). Looked up from germline, CDR1 is DFQATT and CDR2 is SNEGSKA (reference sequence). This CDR3 spans 12 amino acids. Trimming took 3 bases from V and 3 from J, leaving 6 bases between them. The CDR3 is CSARGPNQPQHF. The CDR3 coding sequence is TGCAGTGCTAGGGGACCCAATCAGCCCCAGCATTTT.

This clonotype was detected a few times. V and J are TRBV5-5 and TRBJ2-2, with D uncertain. Trimming took 1 base from V and 1 from J, leaving 8 bases between them. This CDR3 region has 15 residues. The germline CDR1 and CDR2 sequences are SGHKS and YYEKEE (reference sequence). The DNA of the CDR3 is TGTGCCAGCAGCTTGTGGCACGGGAACACCGGGGAGCTGTTTTTT. Its translation is CASSLWHGNTGELFF. Looking up the rest from reference TRBV5-5 and TRBJ2-2 gives the full variable domain: DAGVTQSPTHLIKTRGQQVTLRCSPISGHKSVSWYQQVLGQGPQFIFQYYEKEERGRGNFPDRFSARQFPNYSSELNVNALLLGDSALYLCASSLWHGNTGELFFGEGSRLTVL.